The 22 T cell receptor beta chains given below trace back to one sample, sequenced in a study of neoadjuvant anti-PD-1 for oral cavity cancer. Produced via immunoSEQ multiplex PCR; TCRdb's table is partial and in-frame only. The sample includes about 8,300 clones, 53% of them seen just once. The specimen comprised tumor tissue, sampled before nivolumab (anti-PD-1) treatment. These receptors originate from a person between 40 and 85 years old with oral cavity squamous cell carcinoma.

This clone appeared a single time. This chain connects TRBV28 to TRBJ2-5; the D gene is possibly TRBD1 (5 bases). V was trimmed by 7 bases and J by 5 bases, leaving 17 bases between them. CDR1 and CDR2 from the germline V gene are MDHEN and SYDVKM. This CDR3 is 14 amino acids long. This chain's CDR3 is CASTLAGRPETQYF. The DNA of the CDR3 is TGTGCCAGCACCCTCGCAGGGCGTCCGGAGACCCAGTACTTC.

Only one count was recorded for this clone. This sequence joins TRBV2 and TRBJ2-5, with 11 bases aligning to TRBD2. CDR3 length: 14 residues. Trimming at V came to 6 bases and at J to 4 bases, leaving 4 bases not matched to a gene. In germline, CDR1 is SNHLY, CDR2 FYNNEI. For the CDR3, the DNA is TGTGCCAGCAGAGCCGGGACTAGCGGAGAGACCCAGTACTTC. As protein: CASRAGTSGETQYF.

CDR3 bases: TGCAGCGTTGAAGATCCCGGCAGGGAGGCCTACAATGAGCAGTTCTTC. Its translation: CSVEDPGREAYNEQFF. The V and J genes are TRBV29-1 and TRBJ2-1; possibly TRBD2 for D (6 bases). The CDR3 extends over 16 amino acids. Germline V gene lookup returns CDR1 SQVTM and CDR2 ANQGSEA. The germline V and J ends were trimmed by 0 bases and 2 bases, with 14 bases remaining between them.

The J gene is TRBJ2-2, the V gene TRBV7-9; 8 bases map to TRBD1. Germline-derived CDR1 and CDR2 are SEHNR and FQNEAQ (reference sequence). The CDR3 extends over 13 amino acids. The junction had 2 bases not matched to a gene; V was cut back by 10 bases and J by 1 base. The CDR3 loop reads CATGTGNTGELFF. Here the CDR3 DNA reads TGTGCCACCGGGACAGGGAACACCGGGGAGCTGTTTTTT.

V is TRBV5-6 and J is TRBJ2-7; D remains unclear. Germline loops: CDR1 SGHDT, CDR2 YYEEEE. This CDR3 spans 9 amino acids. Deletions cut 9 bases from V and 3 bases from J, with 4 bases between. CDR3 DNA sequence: TGTGCCACCTTCTACGAGCAGTACTTC. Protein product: CATFYEQYF.

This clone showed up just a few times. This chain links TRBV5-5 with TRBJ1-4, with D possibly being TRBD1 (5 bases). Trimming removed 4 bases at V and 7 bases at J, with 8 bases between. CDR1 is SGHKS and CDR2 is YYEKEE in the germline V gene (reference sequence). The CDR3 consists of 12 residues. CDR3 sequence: CASSPGGEKLFF. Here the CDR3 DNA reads TGTGCCAGCAGCCCGGGGGGTGAAAAACTGTTTTTT.

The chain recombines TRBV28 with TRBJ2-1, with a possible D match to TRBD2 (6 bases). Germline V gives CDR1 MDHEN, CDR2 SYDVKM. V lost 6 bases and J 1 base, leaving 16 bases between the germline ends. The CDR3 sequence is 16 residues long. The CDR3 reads CASRQPREFSYNEQFF. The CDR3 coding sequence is TGTGCCAGCAGACAACCTCGGGAGTTTTCCTACAATGAGCAGTTCTTC.

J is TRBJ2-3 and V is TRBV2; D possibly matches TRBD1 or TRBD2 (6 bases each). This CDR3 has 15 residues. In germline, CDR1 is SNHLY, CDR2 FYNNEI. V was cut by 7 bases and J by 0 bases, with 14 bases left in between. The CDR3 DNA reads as TGTGCCAGCACCCCTTGGGGGGCTAGCACAGATACGCAGTATTTT. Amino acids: CASTPWGASTDTQYF.

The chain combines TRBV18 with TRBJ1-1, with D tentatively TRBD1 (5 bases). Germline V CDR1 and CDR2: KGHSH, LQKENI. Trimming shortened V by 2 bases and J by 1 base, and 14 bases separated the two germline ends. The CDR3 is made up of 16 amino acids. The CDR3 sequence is CASSPGGVKGNTEAFF. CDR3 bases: TGTGCCAGCTCACCAGGGGGGGTAAAAGGGAACACTGAAGCTTTCTTT.

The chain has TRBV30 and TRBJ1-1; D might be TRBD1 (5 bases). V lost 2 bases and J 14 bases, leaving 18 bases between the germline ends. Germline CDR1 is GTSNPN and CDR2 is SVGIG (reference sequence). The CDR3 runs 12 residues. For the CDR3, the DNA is TGTGCCTGGAGTATCTCCGGGACTTATTCCTTCTTT. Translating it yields CAWSISGTYSFF.

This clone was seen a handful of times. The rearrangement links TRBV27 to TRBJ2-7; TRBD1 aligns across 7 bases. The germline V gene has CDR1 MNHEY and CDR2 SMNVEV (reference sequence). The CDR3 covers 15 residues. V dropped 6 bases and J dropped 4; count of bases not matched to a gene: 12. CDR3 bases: TGTGCCAGCAGGTACACCGGGACAGCCAATTACGAGCAGTACTTC. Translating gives CASRYTGTANYEQYF.

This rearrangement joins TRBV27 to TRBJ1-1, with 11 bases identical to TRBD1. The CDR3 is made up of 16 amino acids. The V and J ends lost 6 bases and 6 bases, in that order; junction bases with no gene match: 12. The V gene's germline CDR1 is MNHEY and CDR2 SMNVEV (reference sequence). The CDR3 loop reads CASSPGQGAWQAEAFF. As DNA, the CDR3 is TGTGCCAGCAGCCCCGGACAGGGGGCTTGGCAAGCTGAAGCTTTCTTT.

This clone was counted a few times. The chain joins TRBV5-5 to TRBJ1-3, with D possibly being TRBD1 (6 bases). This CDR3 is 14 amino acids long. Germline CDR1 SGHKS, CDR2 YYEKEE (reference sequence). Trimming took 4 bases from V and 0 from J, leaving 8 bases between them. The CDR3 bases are TGTGCCAGCAGCACAGGGAGCTCTGGAAACACCATATATTTT. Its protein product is CASSTGSSGNTIYF.

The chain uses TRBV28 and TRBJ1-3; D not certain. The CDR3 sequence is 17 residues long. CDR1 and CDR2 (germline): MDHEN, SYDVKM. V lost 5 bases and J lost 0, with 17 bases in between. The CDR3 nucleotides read TGTGCCAGCAGTCCCTTACCGCACGGCCTCTCTGGAAACACCATATATTTT. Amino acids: CASSPLPHGLSGNTIYF.

CDR3 in DNA: TGTGCCAGCTCACCACCGATGGGACAGCGCACTGAAGCTTTCTTT. This sequence encodes CASSPPMGQRTEAFF. The chain combines TRBV18 with TRBJ1-1, with TRBD1 matching over 7 bases. With 0 bases clipped from V and 4 bases from J, the junction kept 5 bases outside the gene matches. Looked up from germline, CDR1 is KGHSH and CDR2 is LQKENI. This CDR3 has 15 residues.

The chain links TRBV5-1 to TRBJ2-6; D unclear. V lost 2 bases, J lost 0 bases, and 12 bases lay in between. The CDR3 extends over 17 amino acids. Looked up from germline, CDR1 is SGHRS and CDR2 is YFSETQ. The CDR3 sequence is CASSFAALSSGANVLTF. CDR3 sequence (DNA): TGCGCCAGCAGCTTTGCGGCACTAAGCTCTGGGGCCAACGTCCTGACTTTC.

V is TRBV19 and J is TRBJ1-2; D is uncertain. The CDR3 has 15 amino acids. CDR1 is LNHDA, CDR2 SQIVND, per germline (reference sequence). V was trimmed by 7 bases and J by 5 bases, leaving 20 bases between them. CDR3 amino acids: CASTTRESLGYGYTF. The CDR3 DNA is TGTGCCAGTACCACCCGAGAGTCCCTTGGGTATGGCTACACCTTC. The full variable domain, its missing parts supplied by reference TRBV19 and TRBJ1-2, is DGGITQSPKYLFRKEGQNVTLSCEQNLNHDAMYWYRQDPGQGLRLIYYSQIVNDFQKGDIAEGYSVSREKKESFPLTVTSAQKNPTAFYLCASTTRESLGYGYTFGSGTRLTVV.

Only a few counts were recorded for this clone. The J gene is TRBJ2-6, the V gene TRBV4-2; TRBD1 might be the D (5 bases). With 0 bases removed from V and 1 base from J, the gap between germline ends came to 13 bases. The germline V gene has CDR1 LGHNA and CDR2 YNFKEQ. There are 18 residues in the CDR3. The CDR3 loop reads CASSQETARGSGANVLTF. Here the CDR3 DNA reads TGTGCCAGCAGCCAAGAAACAGCTAGGGGTTCTGGGGCCAACGTCCTGACTTTC.

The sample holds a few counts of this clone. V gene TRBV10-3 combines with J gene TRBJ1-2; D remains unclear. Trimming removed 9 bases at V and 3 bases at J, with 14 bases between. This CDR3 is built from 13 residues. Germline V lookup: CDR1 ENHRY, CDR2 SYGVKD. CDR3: CAIKRGEDYGYTF. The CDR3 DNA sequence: TGTGCCATAAAACGCGGGGAGGACTATGGCTACACCTTC.

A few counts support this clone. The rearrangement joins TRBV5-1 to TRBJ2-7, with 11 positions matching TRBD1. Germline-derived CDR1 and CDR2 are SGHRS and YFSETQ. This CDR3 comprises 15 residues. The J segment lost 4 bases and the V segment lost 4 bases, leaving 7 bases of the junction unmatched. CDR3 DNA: TGCGCCAGCAGCCCCGCGGGACAGGGGGGTTACGAGCAGTACTTC. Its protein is CASSPAGQGGYEQYF.

DNA of the CDR3: TGTGCCAGCAGTGAAGTATACGACAGGGGGACCTACGAGCAGTACTTC. It is translated as CASSEVYDRGTYEQYF. The chain combines TRBV6-1 with TRBJ2-7; TRBD1 aligns across 9 bases. The V segment lost 1 base and the J segment 2 bases; nucleotides outside the gene matches: 6. This CDR3 comprises 16 residues. Per the germline V gene, CDR1 is MNHNS and CDR2 is SASEGT.

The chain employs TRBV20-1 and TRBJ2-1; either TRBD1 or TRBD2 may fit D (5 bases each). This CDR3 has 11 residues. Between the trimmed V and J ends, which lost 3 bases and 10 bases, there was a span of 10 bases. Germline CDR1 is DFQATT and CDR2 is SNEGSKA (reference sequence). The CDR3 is CSASGGREQFF. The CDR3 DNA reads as TGCAGTGCTAGTGGGGGTAGGGAGCAGTTCTTC.